Presented here are 29 T cell receptor beta chains from one specimen sequenced in a study of T cell responses to AZD1222 COVID-19 vaccine. Generated by immunoSEQ multiplex PCR, the TCRdb table keeps only in-frame clones and is missing some. In the table there are around 270,000 clones, around 92% of which are singletons. Material: peripheral blood, obtained 28 days after the second AZD1222 dose. The receptors stem from an adult who received the AZD1222 COVID-19 vaccine.

This chain uses TRBV6-1 with TRBJ1-5, with no clear D. The germline V gene has CDR1 MNHNS and CDR2 SASEGT. The CDR3 totals 14 residues. The V gene lost 3 bases and the J gene lost 5 bases, with 11 bases spanning the gap. The CDR3 protein is CASSDGFRHQPQHF. In DNA, the CDR3 is TGTGCCAGCAGTGACGGATTTCGCCATCAGCCCCAGCATTTT.

The chain employs TRBV19 and TRBJ2-7, with D tentatively TRBD1 or TRBD2 (5 bases each). V was clipped by 8 bases and J by 3 bases, with 8 bases between them. The germline V gene encodes CDR1 LNHDA and CDR2 SQIVND (reference sequence). The CDR3 totals 11 residues. CDR3 residues: CASSRGYEQYF. Here the CDR3 DNA reads TGTGCCAGTTCGAGGGGCTACGAGCAGTACTTC.

In its sample, this clone was seen a few times. The chain joins TRBV7-9 to TRBJ2-5; D is unclear. The germline V gene encodes CDR1 SEHNR and CDR2 FQNEAQ (reference sequence). The CDR3 contains 14 residues. V gave up 1 base and J gave up 5 bases, with 11 bases separating them. CDR3 loop: CASSLGPLRETQYF. Written as DNA, the CDR3 is TGTGCCAGCAGCTTAGGCCCCCTGAGGGAGACCCAGTACTTC.

This clone has just one count. V and J are TRBV28 and TRBJ2-7, with 9 nucleotides matching TRBD1. The V gene end was trimmed by 6 bases and the J gene end by 4 bases; junction bases not matched to a gene: 7. Germline V gene sequence: CDR1 MDHEN, CDR2 SYDVKM. The CDR3 loop spans 14 amino acids. CDR3 coding DNA: TGTGCCAGCAGGAGGGGACAGGGCTTATACGAGCAGTACTTC. This encodes CASRRGQGLYEQYF.

The chain combines TRBV11-3 with TRBJ2-2; no clear D gene. Looked up from germline, CDR1 is SGHNT and CDR2 is YENEEA. This CDR3 contains 13 residues. V was cut by 8 bases and J by 1 base, with 8 bases left in between. This chain's CDR3 is CASRKGNTGELFF. Here the CDR3 DNA reads TGTGCCAGCCGAAAGGGGAACACCGGGGAGCTGTTTTTT.

The chain employs TRBV19 and TRBJ2-3; TRBD2 matches at 8 bases. CDR1 and CDR2 (germline): LNHDA, SQIVND (reference sequence). V lost 7 bases and J lost 4; bases outside the gene matches: 19. This CDR3 has 18 amino acids. The CDR3 DNA reads as TGTGCCAGTACCGATCAGTTTAGAGCGGGAGAGGAAGCAGATACGCAGTATTTT. Translated: CASTDQFRAGEEADTQYF.

The chain has TRBV5-1 and TRBJ2-1, with TRBD2 matching over 12 bases. CDR3 length: 20 amino acids. Germline V CDR1 and CDR2: SGHRS, YFSETQ. The trim removed 0 bases at V and 0 bases at J, leaving 10 bases unmatched. The CDR3 DNA sequence: TGCGCCAGCAGCTTGGCACCGACTAGCGGGAGAGGAAGCTCCTACAATGAGCAGTTCTTC. Translated, it gives CASSLAPTSGRGSSYNEQFF.

CDR3 DNA sequence: TGTGCCATCAGTGAGTCCGGATTGGGGGCAGATACGCAGTATTTT. Its protein is CAISESGLGADTQYF. The chain is built from TRBV10-3 and TRBJ2-3; perhaps D is TRBD1 or TRBD2 (5 bases each). Germline CDR1 reads ENHRY; CDR2 reads SYGVKD. V dropped 0 bases and J dropped 4 bases, with 11 bases sitting between them. CDR3 length equals 15 residues.

This clone was detected once. The junction differs from germline at one of its ends, possibly a read error. The chain carries TRBV23-1 and TRBJ2-7; 7 positions match TRBD1. TRBV23-1 counts as an open reading frame of uncertain function. The CDR3 has 13 amino acids. The CDR3 is CAGRQGSSYEQYF. DNA for the CDR3: TGCGCCGGCAGACAGGGATCCTCCTACGAGCAGTATTTC.

This chain uses TRBV28 with TRBJ2-1; 10 bases map to TRBD1. CDR3 length: 15 residues. Germline V CDR1 and CDR2: MDHEN, SYDVKM. V shed 7 bases, J shed 3 bases, and the junction held 6 bases outside the gene matches. The CDR3 DNA is TGTGCCAGCACCCAGGGGACAGGGGACTACAATGAGCAGTTCTTC. Amino acid sequence: CASTQGTGDYNEQFF. Drawing the rest from reference TRBV28 and TRBJ2-1, the complete variable domain is DVKVTQSSRYLVKRTGEKVFLECVQDMDHENMFWYRQDPGLGLRLIYFSYDVKMKEKGDIPEGYSVSREKKERFSLILESASTNQTSMYLCASTQGTGDYNEQFFGPGTRLTVL.

This clone came up once. CDR3 in DNA: TGTGCCAGCAGCATGACTAGCGGTAGGGTCAATGAGCAGTTCTTC. Residues: CASSMTSGRVNEQFF. V is TRBV7-3 and J is TRBJ2-1; the match to TRBD2 covers 9 bases. CDR1 is SGHTA, CDR2 FQGTGA, per germline. The CDR3 is made up of 15 amino acids. V lost 5 bases to trimming and J lost 6 bases; unmatched junction nucleotides: 8.

The chain has TRBV5-6 and TRBJ1-2; no reliable D call. Trimming stripped 4 bases from V and 8 bases from J, with 12 bases between. Germline V gene sequence: CDR1 SGHDT, CDR2 YYEEEE. The CDR3 consists of 12 residues. CDR3 in DNA: TGTGCCAGCAGCCCCGGCCAGGCCGGCTACACCTTC. Its translation is CASSPGQAGYTF.

This clone was picked up a small number of times. The chain couples TRBV28 to TRBJ1-6; weak D call: TRBD1 (5 bases). Looked up from germline, CDR1 is MDHEN and CDR2 is SYDVKM. Trimming pared 10 bases from V and 6 bases from J, leaving 19 bases between. The CDR3 contains 15 residues. As DNA, the CDR3 is TGTGCCACTGGCGCTACGGGACGGATTAATTCACCCCTCCACTTT. It encodes CATGATGRINSPLHF.

V is TRBV7-2 and J is TRBJ2-2; 7 bases align to TRBD2. Germline V gene lookup returns CDR1 SGHTA and CDR2 FQGNSA. This CDR3 has 15 amino acids. After removal of 4 bases from V and 1 base from J, the junction contained 3 bases not matched to a gene. The CDR3 loop is CASSYRTRNTGELFF. The DNA for the CDR3 is TGTGCCAGCAGCTACCGGACTAGGAACACCGGGGAGCTGTTTTTT.

The table lists this clone with a count of one. This chain uses TRBV5-1 with TRBJ1-1, with 7 bases aligning to TRBD1. Germline CDR1 and CDR2: SGHRS and YFSETQ. After removal of 5 bases from V and 1 base from J, the junction contained 5 bases not matched to a gene. This CDR3 is 14 amino acids long. This CDR3 reads CASRLQGGNTEAFF. The CDR3 coding sequence is TGCGCCAGCAGGCTCCAGGGGGGGAACACTGAAGCTTTCTTT. The whole variable domain, remainder taken from reference TRBV5-1 and TRBJ1-1, is KAGVTQTPRYLIKTRGQQVTLSCSPISGHRSVSWYQQTPGQGLQFLFEYFSETQRNKGNFPGRFSGRQFSNSRSEMNVSTLELGDSALYLCASRLQGGNTEAFFGQGTRLTVV.

This chain connects TRBV19 to TRBJ2-1; D is unclear. Germline V gene lookup returns CDR1 LNHDA and CDR2 SQIVND (reference sequence). This CDR3 is built from 14 residues. Trimming took off 1 base at V and 5 bases at J, with 9 bases between the two ends. Here the CDR3 reads CASSIVGGHNEQFF. DNA of the CDR3: TGTGCCAGTAGTATAGTGGGCGGTCACAATGAGCAGTTCTTC.

This chain uses TRBV29-1 with TRBJ1-1; D may be TRBD1 (6 bases). The CDR3 extends over 12 amino acids. Germline loops: CDR1 SQVTM, CDR2 ANQGSEA. Trimming stripped 7 bases from V and 3 bases from J, with 12 bases between. The CDR3 protein is CSALQGDTEAFF. The DNA for the CDR3 is TGCAGCGCTCTACAGGGAGACACTGAAGCTTTCTTT.

The chain links TRBV27 to TRBJ2-7; TRBD1 agrees at 7 bases. CDR1 and CDR2 from the germline V gene are MNHEY and SMNVEV (reference sequence). This CDR3 has 14 amino acids. V dropped 5 bases and J dropped 0; count of bases not matched to a gene: 4. CDR3 DNA sequence: TGTGCCAGCAGTGCCAGGGGGATCTCCTACGAGCAGTACTTC. Translating gives CASSARGISYEQYF.

The genes are TRBV7-2 and TRBJ2-7, with TRBD1 matching over 7 bases. J gave up 6 bases and V 3 bases, and 5 bases lay outside the gene matches. There are 13 residues in the CDR3. Germline-derived CDR1 and CDR2 are SGHTA and FQGNSA. This CDR3 reads CASSFARGSEQYF. The CDR3 DNA reads TGTGCCAGCAGCTTTGCCAGGGGGTCCGAGCAGTACTTC.

The chain employs TRBV7-9 and TRBJ2-7; D not certain. V lost 5 bases and J 3 bases, leaving 8 bases between the germline ends. CDR1 and CDR2 (germline): SEHNR, FQNEAQ (reference sequence). The CDR3 has 12 amino acids. In DNA, the CDR3 is TGTGCCAGCAGCCGATCATTCTACGAGCAGTACTTC. Translating gives CASSRSFYEQYF.

The chain has TRBV2 and TRBJ2-7, with TRBD2 matching 8 bases. This CDR3 has 12 residues. CDR1 SNHLY and CDR2 FYNNEI come from the germline V gene. With 7 bases clipped from V and 5 bases from J, the junction kept 4 bases outside the gene matches. CDR3 amino acids: CASTPGGNEQYF. The CDR3 DNA reads TGTGCCAGCACCCCGGGAGGGAACGAGCAGTACTTC.

This clone was counted a single time. The chain recombines TRBV12-3 or TRBV12-4 with TRBJ2-7; the D gene is possibly TRBD1 (6 bases). Trimming took off 7 bases at V and 3 bases at J, with 13 bases between the two ends. There are 13 residues in the CDR3. This CDR3 is CASISEGDYEQYF. The CDR3 DNA reads as TGTGCCAGCATCTCAGAGGGGGACTACGAGCAGTACTTC.

The J gene is TRBJ2-6, the V gene TRBV21-1; the tabulated D call, TRBD1, remains unverified against the DNA. TRBV21-1 is a recognized pseudogene. The CDR3 covers 16 residues. In nucleotides, the CDR3 is TGTGCCAGCAGCTCAACAGGGGGCAGTGGGGCCAACGTCCTGACTTTC. Translation: CASSSTGGSGANVLTF.

The CDR3 coding sequence is TGTGCCAGCAGCAACAGGGGAGGTCGCACAGATACGCAGTATTTT. Translation: CASSNRGGRTDTQYF. The V gene is TRBV7-2, the J gene TRBJ2-3; D is possibly TRBD1 (7 bases). Trimming took off 5 bases at V and 1 base at J, with 13 bases between the two ends. The CDR3 spans 15 residues. The V gene's germline CDR1 is SGHTA and CDR2 FQGNSA.

Concerning this clone: Additional DNA sequences in this sample encode the identical CDR3. The chain links TRBV5-1 to TRBJ1-4, with D possibly TRBD1 on 5 matching bases. In germline, CDR1 is SGHRS, CDR2 YFSETQ. V lost 0 bases, J lost 4 bases, and 7 bases lay in between. There are 14 residues in the CDR3. DNA of the CDR3: TGCGCCAGCAGCTTGGGGGGGAATAATGAAAAACTGTTTTTT. Amino acid sequence: CASSLGGNNEKLFF. The full variable domain, its missing parts supplied by reference TRBV5-1 and TRBJ1-4, is KAGVTQTPRYLIKTRGQQVTLSCSPISGHRSVSWYQQTPGQGLQFLFEYFSETQRNKGNFPGRFSGRQFSNSRSEMNVSTLELGDSALYLCASSLGGNNEKLFFGSGTQLSVL.

The J gene is TRBJ1-4, the V gene TRBV28, with TRBD1 matching over 7 bases. V shed 6 bases and J 10 bases; nucleotides not matched to a gene: 17. The CDR3 is 16 amino acids. Germline V gene sequence: CDR1 MDHEN, CDR2 SYDVKM. CDR3 nucleotide sequence: TGTGCCAGCAGCTACACAGGGGCCAGCTCCGAAGGAAAACTGTTTTTT. Its protein product is CASSYTGASSEGKLFF.

The chain links TRBV13 to TRBJ2-7; 7 bases agree with TRBD1. The germline CDR1 and CDR2 sequences are PRHDT and FYEKMQ (reference sequence). V was pared by 2 bases and J by 4 bases, with 5 bases of the junction left unmatched. The CDR3 is 14 residues long. This chain's CDR3 is CASSLIDRAYEQYF. The DNA of the CDR3 is TGTGCCAGCAGCTTAATTGACAGGGCGTACGAGCAGTACTTC.

With regard to this clone: This CDR3 is also generated by other DNA sequences in the sample. The rearrangement joins TRBV4-1 to TRBJ2-7; D is possibly TRBD1 (6 bases). Germline V gene data show CDR1 as MGHRA and CDR2 as YSYEKL. The V end lost 1 base, the J end lost 4 bases, and 14 bases lay between the germline ends. CDR3 length: 15 amino acids. The CDR3 region is CASSQVEGGSYEQYF. The CDR3 DNA reads TGCGCCAGCAGCCAAGTCGAAGGGGGTAGTTACGAGCAGTACTTC.

The chain links TRBV6-4 to TRBJ1-2; D call uncertain. Germline V gene lookup returns CDR1 MRHNA and CDR2 SNTAGT. Trimming shortened V by 3 bases and J by 7 bases, and 9 bases separated the two germline ends. This CDR3 has 12 residues. The DNA of the CDR3 is TGTGCCAGCAGTGATTGGTATGGTGGCTACACCTTC. Amino acid sequence: CASSDWYGGYTF.